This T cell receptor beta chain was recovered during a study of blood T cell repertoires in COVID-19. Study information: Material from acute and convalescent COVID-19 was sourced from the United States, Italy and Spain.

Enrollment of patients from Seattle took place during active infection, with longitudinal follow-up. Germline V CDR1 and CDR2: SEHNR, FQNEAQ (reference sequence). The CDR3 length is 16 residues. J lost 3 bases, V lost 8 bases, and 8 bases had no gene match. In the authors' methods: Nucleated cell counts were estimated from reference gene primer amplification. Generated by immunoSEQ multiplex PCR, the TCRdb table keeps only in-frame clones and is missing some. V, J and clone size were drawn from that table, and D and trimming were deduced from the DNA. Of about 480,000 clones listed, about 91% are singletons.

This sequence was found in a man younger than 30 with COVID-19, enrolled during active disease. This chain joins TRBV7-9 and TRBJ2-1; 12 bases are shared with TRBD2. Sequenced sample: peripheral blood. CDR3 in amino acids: CASQASGRANYNEQFF. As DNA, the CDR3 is TGTGCCAGCCAGGCTAGCGGGAGGGCAAACTACAATGAGCAGTTCTTC.